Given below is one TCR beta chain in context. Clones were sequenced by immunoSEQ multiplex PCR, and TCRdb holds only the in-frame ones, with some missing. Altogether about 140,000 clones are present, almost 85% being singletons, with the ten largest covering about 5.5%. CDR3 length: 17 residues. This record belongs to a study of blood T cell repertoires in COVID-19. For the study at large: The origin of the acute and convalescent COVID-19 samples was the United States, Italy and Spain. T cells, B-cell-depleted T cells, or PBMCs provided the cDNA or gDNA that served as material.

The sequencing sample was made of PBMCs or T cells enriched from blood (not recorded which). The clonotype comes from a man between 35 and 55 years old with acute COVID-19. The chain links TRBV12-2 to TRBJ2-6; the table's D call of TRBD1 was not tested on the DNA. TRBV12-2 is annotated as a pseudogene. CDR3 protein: CASRLTDRSSGANVLTF. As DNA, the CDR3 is TGTGCAAGTCGCTTAACGGACAGAAGCTCTGGGGCCAACGTCCTGACTTTC.